Included here is one T cell receptor beta chain sequence, with context. This record comes from a study of T cell changes during pregnancy in multiple sclerosis. Trimming took 6 bases from V and 3 from J; bases not matched to a gene: 4. The CDR3 extends over 14 amino acids. Germline V gene sequence: CDR1 SNHLY, CDR2 FYNNEI. Sequencing was performed with immunoSEQ multiplex PCR; in TCRdb, only in-frame clones are kept and a portion is missing. The sample carries approximately 30,000 clones, 91% recorded once. V is TRBV2 and J is TRBJ1-5, with 8 bases aligning to TRBD1. The TCR comes from a female donor in good health, enrolled as a control in a pregnancy study. The source was CD8+ T cells from peripheral blood mononuclear cells, collected in the second trimester of pregnancy. The CDR3 loop is CASSSGQVNQPQHF. The CDR3 nucleotides are TGTGCCAGCAGCTCGGGACAGGTCAATCAGCCCCAGCATTTT.